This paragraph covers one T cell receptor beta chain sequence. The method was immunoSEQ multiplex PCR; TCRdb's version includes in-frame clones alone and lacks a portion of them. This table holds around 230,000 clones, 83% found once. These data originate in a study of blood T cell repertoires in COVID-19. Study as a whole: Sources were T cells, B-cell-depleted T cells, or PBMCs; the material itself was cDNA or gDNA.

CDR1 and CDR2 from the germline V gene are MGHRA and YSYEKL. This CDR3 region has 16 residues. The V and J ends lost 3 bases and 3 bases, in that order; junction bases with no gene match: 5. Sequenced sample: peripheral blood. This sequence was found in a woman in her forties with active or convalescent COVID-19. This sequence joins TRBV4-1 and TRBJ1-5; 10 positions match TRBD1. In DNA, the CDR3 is TGCGCCAGCAGCCAGACAGGGGGCCGGGACAATCAGCCCCAGCATTTT. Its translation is CASSQTGGRDNQPQHF.